This T cell receptor (beta chain) is from a study of shared clonotypes between healthy human individuals. This table comes from immunoSEQ multiplex PCR, and its TCRdb copy is limited to in-frame clones, with some not included. The sample includes about 2,500,000 clones, around nine tenths of them seen just once. J gave up 12 bases and V 5 bases, and 8 bases lay outside the gene matches. This CDR3 is built from 13 residues. Germline lookup yields CDR1 SGHTA and CDR2 FQGTGA. Sequenced sample: naive CD4+ T cells sorted from blood. Documented subset: CD45RA+ positively selected. The TCR originated in a young man in good health. The chain employs TRBV7-3 and TRBJ2-1; 9 bases line up with TRBD1. CDR3 sequence (DNA): TGTGCCAGCAGCCGACTAGGGACAGGGACGCAGTTCTTC. This translates into CASSRLGTGTQFF.